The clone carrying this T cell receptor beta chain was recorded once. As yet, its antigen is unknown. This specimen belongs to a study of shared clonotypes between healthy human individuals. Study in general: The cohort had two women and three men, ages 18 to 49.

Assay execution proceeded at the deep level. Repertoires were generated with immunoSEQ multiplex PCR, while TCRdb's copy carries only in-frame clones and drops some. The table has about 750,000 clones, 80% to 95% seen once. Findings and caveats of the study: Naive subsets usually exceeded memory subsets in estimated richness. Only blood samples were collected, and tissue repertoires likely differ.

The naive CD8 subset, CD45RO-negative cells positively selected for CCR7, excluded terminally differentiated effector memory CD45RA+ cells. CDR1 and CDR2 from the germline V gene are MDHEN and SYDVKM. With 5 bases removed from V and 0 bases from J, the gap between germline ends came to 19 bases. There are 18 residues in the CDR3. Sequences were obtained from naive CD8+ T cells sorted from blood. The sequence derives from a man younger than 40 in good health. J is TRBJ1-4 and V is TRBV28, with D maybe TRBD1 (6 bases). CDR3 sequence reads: CASSNPSGASATNEKLFF. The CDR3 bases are TGTGCCAGCAGTAACCCGTCAGGGGCGTCTGCAACTAATGAAAAACTGTTTTTT.